This T cell receptor (beta chain) was sequenced during a study of T cell responses to AZD1222 COVID-19 vaccine. The overall study: Samples with a second dose at about 4 or about 12 weeks were pooled together.

The ends were cut back, 4 bases at V and 4 bases at J, with 17 bases in the middle. This CDR3 contains 15 residues. CDR1 and CDR2 (germline): SGHDN, FVKESK. Notes on the study in general: The donor cohort was predominantly white British with a female majority, and clonal diversity may have been underestimated. Vaccine-associated CD4 TCRs ranged over spike, dominating at 160-218 and 743-854.

Measured with immunoSEQ multiplex PCR; TCRdb has only the in-frame clones, and not every one. The sample lists approximately 100,000 clones, approximately 93% occurring once. As for this clone: Its target is not known.

This sample comprised peripheral blood, obtained on day 0 of AZD1222 vaccination. This clonotype was obtained from an adult in good health. The chain combines TRBV14 with TRBJ2-7, with D tentatively TRBD2 (6 bases). CDR3 sequence reads: CASSRVGSGVYEQYF. The CDR3 coding sequence is TGTGCCAGCAGCCGTGTAGGTAGCGGTGTATACGAGCAGTACTTC.